This TCR beta chain was captured by sequencing in a study of shared clonotypes between healthy human individuals. The overall study: For every donor, three CD4 naive, three CD4 memory, two CD8 naive and one CD8 memory plates were used. Study outcomes and limitations: Researchers found naive subsets generally carried larger estimated richness than memory subsets.

The naive CD8 fraction comprised CD45RO-negative cells positively selected for CCR7 and excluded terminally differentiated effector memory CD45RA+ cells. The CDR3 totals 13 residues. Trimming took 3 bases from V and 5 from J; bases not matched to a gene: 3. Germline CDR1 LGHNT, CDR2 FRNRAP. Remarks on this clone: What it binds is unknown. The sample carries other DNA sequences with the same CDR3.

This table comes from immunoSEQ multiplex PCR, and its TCRdb copy is limited to in-frame clones, with some not included. This table holds about 2 million clones, approximately 94% found once. This sequence originates from a young man in good health. The sample comprised naive CD8+ T cells sorted from blood. The J gene is TRBJ2-7, the V gene TRBV12-5; TRBD1 matches at 8 bases. This chain's CDR3 is CASGFDRGHEQYF. CDR3 nucleotides: TGTGCTAGTGGTTTTGACAGGGGCCACGAGCAGTACTTC.